Listed below are T cell receptor beta chains from one sample, sequenced in a study of cytomegalovirus exposure and HLA in healthy donors. Repertoires were generated with immunoSEQ multiplex PCR, while TCRdb's copy carries only in-frame clones and drops some. Of 100,000 to 150,000 clones detected, about 8.5% appear once; the ten largest clones hold around 5.5%. Sequencing was done on a sample of PBMCs. The receptors stem from a man aged 40-50 years in good health and CMV-seronegative. CDR3s include the opening cysteine and the closing phenylalanine or tryptophan. The D gene is left open where the match is weak. A clone size is listed for some rows: how often the clone was seen (once, few, many), or a class if it is expanded.

clone_size: NA; d_call: NA; v_call: TRBV4-3; j_call: TRBJ2-5; cdr3_nt: TGCGCCAGCAGCCGGGGGGTCGGAGAGACCCAGTACTTC; cdr3_aa: CASSRGVGETQYF
clone_size: few; d_call: NA; v_call: TRBV14; j_call: TRBJ1-1; cdr3_nt: TGTGCCAGCAGCTTGCAACAGGGTGGGTACACTGAAGCTTTCTTT; cdr3_aa: CASSLQQGGYTEAFF
clone_size: NA; d_call: TRBD2; v_call: TRBV6-6; j_call: TRBJ2-5; cdr3_nt: TGTGCCAGCAGTTACTTGGCTAGCGGGGGGTCAGAGACCCAGTACTTC; cdr3_aa: CASSYLASGGSETQYF
clone_size: few; d_call: NA; v_call: TRBV7-2; j_call: TRBJ2-7; cdr3_nt: TGTGCCAGCAGGGCCCAAGGAGGGGACAGCCTCTACGAGCAGTACTTC; cdr3_aa: CASRAQGGDSLYEQYF
clone_size: NA; d_call: TRBD2; v_call: TRBV7-2; j_call: TRBJ2-7; cdr3_nt: TGTGCCAGCACCCCCCAGCGGGGCTACGAGCAGTACTTC; cdr3_aa: CASTPQRGYEQYF
clone_size: few; d_call: NA; v_call: TRBV21-1; j_call: TRBJ1-6; cdr3_nt: TGTGCCAGCAGCAAAAGGTGGGGACAATATAATTCACCCCTCCACTTT; cdr3_aa: CASSKRWGQYNSPLHF
clone_size: NA; d_call: NA; v_call: TRBV6-6; j_call: TRBJ2-7; cdr3_nt: TGTGCCAGCAGTTACTCGCGGGCCTACGAGCAGTACTTC; cdr3_aa: CASSYSRAYEQYF
clone_size: NA; d_call: TRBD1; v_call: TRBV6-5; j_call: TRBJ2-2; cdr3_nt: TGTGCCAGCAGTTACGAGACAGGGGGTACCGGGGAGCTGTTTTTT; cdr3_aa: CASSYETGGTGELFF
clone_size: few; d_call: TRBD1; v_call: TRBV7-9; j_call: TRBJ1-4; cdr3_nt: TGTGCCAGCAGCTTAGGACGGACAGGGACTAATGAAAAACTGTTTTTT; cdr3_aa: CASSLGRTGTNEKLFF
clone_size: few; d_call: NA; v_call: TRBV7-8; j_call: TRBJ1-1; cdr3_nt: TGTGCCAGCAGCTTAGTTTCGGGGAAAACTTTCTTT; cdr3_aa: CASSLVSGKTFF
clone_size: few; d_call: NA; v_call: TRBV5-6; j_call: TRBJ2-7; cdr3_nt: TGTGCCAGCAGCTTCGGACAGAGTAGCTACGAGCAGTACTTC; cdr3_aa: CASSFGQSSYEQYF
clone_size: few; d_call: TRBD1; v_call: TRBV29-1; j_call: TRBJ1-2; cdr3_nt: TGCAGCGTTCAAACAGGGGCCTATGGCTACACCTTC; cdr3_aa: CSVQTGAYGYTF
clone_size: NA; d_call: NA; v_call: TRBV10-2; j_call: TRBJ1-5; cdr3_nt: TGCGCCAGCAGTGAGTGGGGGGAGAGCAATCAGCCCCAGCATTTT; cdr3_aa: CASSEWGESNQPQHF
clone_size: NA; d_call: TRBD2; v_call: TRBV7-2; j_call: TRBJ2-1; cdr3_nt: TGTGCCAGCAGCCTCACGGGGGGGGAGGAGGAGCAGTTCTTC; cdr3_aa: CASSLTGGEEEQFF
clone_size: NA; d_call: TRBD2; v_call: TRBV19; j_call: TRBJ2-2; cdr3_nt: TGTGCCAGTAGAAGCGGGGGGAACACCGGGGAGCTGTTTTTT; cdr3_aa: CASRSGGNTGELFF
clone_size: few; d_call: NA; v_call: TRBV4-2; j_call: TRBJ2-3; cdr3_nt: TGTGCCAGCAGCCAAGAGAACAGTGTCACAGATACGCAGTATTTT; cdr3_aa: CASSQENSVTDTQYF
clone_size: NA; d_call: TRBD1; v_call: TRBV7-2; j_call: TRBJ1-1; cdr3_nt: TGTGCCAGCAGCTTAGGGCCGGGACAGGGAGTTTGGAACACTGAAGCTTTCTTT; cdr3_aa: CASSLGPGQGVWNTEAFF
clone_size: few; d_call: NA; v_call: TRBV6-6; j_call: TRBJ2-3; cdr3_nt: TGTGCCAGCACGCCGGGACTCGGCACAGATACGCAGTATTTT; cdr3_aa: CASTPGLGTDTQYF
clone_size: NA; d_call: TRBD1; v_call: TRBV9; j_call: TRBJ1-2; cdr3_nt: TGTGCCAGCAGACAGGGGGCGGCGTTGGACTATGGCTACACCTTC; cdr3_aa: CASRQGAALDYGYTF
clone_size: NA; d_call: NA; v_call: TRBV6-7; j_call: TRBJ1-5; cdr3_nt: TGTGCCGAGGGACACCCGGAGCCCCAGCCCCAGCATTTT; cdr3_aa: CAEGHPEPQPQHF
clone_size: few; d_call: TRBD1; v_call: TRBV23-1; j_call: TRBJ2-7; cdr3_nt: TGCGCCAGCAGTCAAATCCGGGACAGCTACGAGCAGTACTTC; cdr3_aa: CASSQIRDSYEQYF
clone_size: NA; d_call: NA; v_call: TRBV11-2; j_call: TRBJ1-6; cdr3_nt: TGTGCCAGCAGCTTAGGTCCCGAGAATTCACCCCTCCACTTT; cdr3_aa: CASSLGPENSPLHF
clone_size: NA; d_call: NA; v_call: TRBV7-8; j_call: TRBJ2-2; cdr3_nt: TGTGCCAGCAGCTTAGCTAGGGGAGAGCTGTTTTTT; cdr3_aa: CASSLARGELFF
clone_size: few; d_call: NA; v_call: TRBV2; j_call: TRBJ2-1; cdr3_nt: TGTGCCAGCAATCCCCAGGGGATAAACAATGAGCAGTTCTTC; cdr3_aa: CASNPQGINNEQFF
clone_size: NA; d_call: TRBD2; v_call: TRBV18; j_call: TRBJ2-7; cdr3_nt: TGTGCCAGCTCACTATGGACTAGCGGGGAGAAGTCCTACGAGCAGTACTTC; cdr3_aa: CASSLWTSGEKSYEQYF
clone_size: few; d_call: TRBD1; v_call: TRBV29-1; j_call: TRBJ1-6; cdr3_nt: TGCAGCGTTGATTGCCAGGGGGCAAGAATTCAGAATTCACCCCTCCACTTT; cdr3_aa: CSVDCQGARIQNSPLHF
clone_size: few; d_call: TRBD2; v_call: TRBV27; j_call: TRBJ2-3; cdr3_nt: TGTGCCAGCAGCCCCGGGACTAGCGGCACAGATACGCAGTATTTT; cdr3_aa: CASSPGTSGTDTQYF
clone_size: NA; d_call: NA; v_call: TRBV7-2; j_call: TRBJ1-2; cdr3_nt: TGTGCCAGCAGCTTAGCGCACGGTGGCTATGGCTACACCTTC; cdr3_aa: CASSLAHGGYGYTF
clone_size: few; d_call: NA; v_call: TRBV28; j_call: TRBJ2-7; cdr3_nt: TGTGCCAGCAGAGGGGGATACGAGCAGTACTTC; cdr3_aa: CASRGGYEQYF
clone_size: few; d_call: NA; v_call: TRBV30; j_call: TRBJ1-3; cdr3_nt: TGTGCCTGGAGTGTCCGAGGTGGAAACACCATATATTTT; cdr3_aa: CAWSVRGGNTIYF
clone_size: NA; d_call: NA; v_call: TRBV6-1; j_call: TRBJ2-1; cdr3_nt: TGTGCCAGCAGCGACCCCAGGGACAATGAGCAGTTCTTC; cdr3_aa: CASSDPRDNEQFF
clone_size: NA; d_call: NA; v_call: TRBV19; j_call: TRBJ1-6; cdr3_nt: TGTGCCAGTAGTATAGCGAATCAGGGTGGTTCACCCCTCCACTTT; cdr3_aa: CASSIANQGGSPLHF
clone_size: NA; d_call: NA; v_call: TRBV6-5; j_call: TRBJ1-4; cdr3_nt: TGTGCCACCCGCGGGGTTGGGAGTGAAAAACTGTTTTTT; cdr3_aa: CATRGVGSEKLFF
clone_size: NA; d_call: NA; v_call: TRBV7-8; j_call: TRBJ1-2; cdr3_nt: TGTGCCAGCACAGACGGGGACGGGGGCTATGGCTACACCTTC; cdr3_aa: CASTDGDGGYGYTF
clone_size: few; d_call: NA; v_call: TRBV7-8; j_call: TRBJ1-5; cdr3_nt: TGTGCCAGCAGCTTAGGGCTCCAGATCAATCAGCCCCAGCATTTT; cdr3_aa: CASSLGLQINQPQHF
clone_size: few; d_call: TRBD1; v_call: TRBV19; j_call: TRBJ1-5; cdr3_nt: TGTGCCAGTAGTCAGGGGGCGCGCAATCAGCCCCAGCATTTT; cdr3_aa: CASSQGARNQPQHF
clone_size: NA; d_call: TRBD1; v_call: TRBV2; j_call: TRBJ1-3; cdr3_nt: TGTGCCAGCAGTACCGGGACAGGGGTAAACACCATATATTTT; cdr3_aa: CASSTGTGVNTIYF
clone_size: NA; d_call: NA; v_call: TRBV19; j_call: TRBJ1-6; cdr3_nt: TGTGCCAGTAGTGAGACGGGGGAGTCGTCACCCCTCCACTTT; cdr3_aa: CASSETGESSPLHF
clone_size: few; d_call: NA; v_call: TRBV6-5; j_call: TRBJ2-2; cdr3_nt: TGTGCCAGCAGTATCCGGGGGGGGGAGCTGTTTTTT; cdr3_aa: CASSIRGGELFF
clone_size: few; d_call: TRBD2; v_call: TRBV6-5; j_call: TRBJ2-1; cdr3_nt: TGTGCCAGCAGTTTGGGACTAGCGGGGCCGGGGGGTGAGCAGTTCTTC; cdr3_aa: CASSLGLAGPGGEQFF
clone_size: NA; d_call: NA; v_call: TRBV2; j_call: TRBJ2-4; cdr3_nt: TGTGCCAGCAGGGCTACAGGGTCCAAAAACATTCAGTACTTC; cdr3_aa: CASRATGSKNIQYF
clone_size: few; d_call: NA; v_call: TRBV28; j_call: TRBJ1-1; cdr3_nt: TGTGCCAGCAGTTTTTCGGACACTGAAGCTTTCTTT; cdr3_aa: CASSFSDTEAFF
clone_size: many; d_call: TRBD2; v_call: TRBV2; j_call: TRBJ2-3; cdr3_nt: TGTGCCAGCACCCGGGGGAGCGGGGGGAACACAGATACGCAGTATTTT; cdr3_aa: CASTRGSGGNTDTQYF
clone_size: few; d_call: NA; v_call: TRBV4-1; j_call: TRBJ2-6; cdr3_nt: TGCGCCAGCAGCCAACAACAGGGCTCTGGGGCCAACGTCCTGACTTTC; cdr3_aa: CASSQQQGSGANVLTF
clone_size: few; d_call: TRBD2; v_call: TRBV10-3; j_call: TRBJ2-1; cdr3_nt: TGTGCCATCAGTGACCCGACTAGCGGGGGTTACAATGAGCAGTTCTTC; cdr3_aa: CAISDPTSGGYNEQFF